The source of this T cell receptor (beta chain) is a study of cytomegalovirus exposure and HLA in healthy donors. Remarks on this clone: Its antigen is still unknown.

V was cut by 2 bases and J by 5 bases, with 9 bases left in between. CDR1 and CDR2 from the germline V gene are MNHEY and SVGAGI. This CDR3 has 13 amino acids. Findings and limits, study-wide: Confirmation in vitro established that three CMV-associated chains were specific for CMV antigens.

The repertoire was sequenced with immunoSEQ multiplex PCR; TCRdb's copy has only in-frame clones and lacks some. The sample yields 220,000 or so clones, around 78% seen once. The chain links TRBV6-5 to TRBJ1-1, with D uncertain. The receptor comes from a woman aged 18-29 years in good health and CMV-seronegative. Sequencing input: PBMCs. The CDR3 sequence is CASSYAVRTEAFF. The CDR3 DNA follows: TGTGCCAGCAGTTACGCGGTAAGGACTGAAGCTTTCTTT.